A single sample is the source of the 18 T cell receptor beta chains below, sequenced in a study of T cell repertoires in cytomegalovirus infection. One entry per CDR3 protein, called by TCRdb with MiXCR from the reads. The repertoire holds 450,000 to 600,000 distinct CDR3 sequences, with about 42% as singletons. Their target antigens are unknown. The material sequenced was cultured PBMCs, taken from culture after CMV antigen stimulation. The receptors originated from a human donor in good health (CMV status not recorded). Some clones in this sample may be carry-over from other donors' samples.

This clonotype was detected only a few times. This chain uses TRBV12-3 or TRBV12-4 with TRBJ2-2, with TRBD2 identical over 9 bases. The V segment lost 2 bases and the J segment 5 bases; nucleotides outside the gene matches: 12. The CDR3 is 18 residues long. CDR3 protein: CASSLWSMAGGRTGELFF. The CDR3 nucleotides are TGTGCCAGCAGTTTATGGTCAATGGCGGGAGGGCGGACCGGGGAGCTGTTTTTT.

The V and J genes are TRBV27 and TRBJ2-3, with 7 positions matching TRBD1. V shed 5 bases, J shed 1 base, and the junction held 9 bases outside the gene matches. CDR3 length: 16 amino acids. The germline gives CDR1 MNHEY, CDR2 SMNVEV (reference sequence). CDR3 loop: CASSANRGRGTDTQYF. CDR3 nucleotide sequence: TGTGCCAGCAGTGCAAACAGGGGTCGGGGCACAGATACGCAGTATTTT.

This clonotype was counted between two and nine times. The chain has TRBV19 and TRBJ2-1; 7 bases are shared with TRBD2. The length of the CDR3 is 15 residues. Trimming removed 8 bases from V and 6 bases from J; junction bases left unmatched: 13. Germline V gene sequence: CDR1 LNHDA, CDR2 SQIVND (reference sequence). The CDR3 loop is CASSLSAGVGNEQFF. The CDR3 nucleotides read TGTGCCAGTTCCTTATCGGCGGGAGTCGGCAATGAGCAGTTCTTC. Variable domain in full (rest from reference TRBV19 and TRBJ2-1): DGGITQSPKYLFRKEGQNVTLSCEQNLNHDAMYWYRQDPGQGLRLIYYSQIVNDFQKGDIAEGYSVSREKKESFPLTVTSAQKNPTAFYLCASSLSAGVGNEQFFGPGTRLTVL.

The V call is TRBV5-4, the J call TRBJ2-3; D is undetermined. This CDR3 is 15 amino acids long. With 0 bases removed from V and 0 bases from J, the gap between germline ends came to 8 bases. In germline, CDR1 is SGHNT, CDR2 YYREEE (reference sequence). The CDR3 sequence: CASSLAAVSTDTQYF. DNA of the CDR3: TGTGCCAGCAGCTTGGCGGCAGTTAGCACAGATACGCAGTATTTT.

This chain uses TRBV6-2 or TRBV6-3 with TRBJ2-1; D is undetermined. V was cut by 7 bases and J by 2 bases, with 6 bases left in between. The CDR3 has 12 amino acids. Germline V gene lookup returns CDR1 MNHEY and CDR2 SVGEGT. The CDR3 DNA sequence: TGTGCCAGCAACGAGCCCTACAATGAGCAGTTCTTC. Its translation: CASNEPYNEQFF.

This clonotype was picked up a small number of times. The chain is built from TRBV3-1 and TRBJ2-1; 9 bases align to TRBD2. Germline loops: CDR1 LGHDT, CDR2 YNNKEL (reference sequence). Germline trimming cut 1 base from V and 9 bases from J; bases unmatched to any gene: 13. This CDR3 is built from 17 residues. CDR3 residues: CASSQGPGTSSPAEQFF. CDR3 nucleotides: TGTGCCAGCAGCCAAGGGCCCGGGACTAGCTCCCCCGCTGAGCAGTTCTTC.

This clonotype has only a few counts. This chain connects TRBV6-5 to TRBJ1-1; a weak D match, TRBD1 (5 bases). Trimming took off 4 bases at V and 1 base at J, with 10 bases between the two ends. The germline gives CDR1 MNHEY, CDR2 SVGAGI. This CDR3 is 14 amino acids long. CDR3 nucleotide sequence: TGTGCCAGCAGTTTTGGGGGAGAGAACACTGAAGCTTTCTTT. Amino acids: CASSFGGENTEAFF.

There are a few counts of this clonotype. The junction shows a germline mismatch at one end, possibly a read error. In DNA form, the CDR3 reads TGTGCCAGCAGCTTGACAGGGGATCGCCCCACTAGCGATCAGCCCCAGCATTTT. This translates into CASSLTGDRPTSDQPQHF. This chain connects TRBV7-2 to TRBJ1-5, with TRBD1 identical over 8 bases. Germline CDR1 and CDR2: SGHTA and FQGNSA. The CDR3 has 18 amino acids.

The chain recombines TRBV14 with TRBJ2-7; the match to TRBD1 covers 7 bases. The V segment lost 0 bases and the J segment 5 bases; nucleotides outside the gene matches: 10. Germline V lookup: CDR1 SGHDN, CDR2 FVKESK. This CDR3 is built from 16 residues. DNA of the CDR3: TGTGCCAGCAGCCAAGAAGGCGCCAGGGGGATCGACGAGCAGTACTTC. Translation: CASSQEGARGIDEQYF.

This rearrangement joins TRBV20-1 to TRBJ1-4; 10 bases are a match to TRBD1. The trim removed 2 bases at V and 8 bases at J, leaving 8 bases unmatched. CDR1 is DFQATT and CDR2 is SNEGSKA in the germline V gene (reference sequence). The CDR3 is 15 residues long. CDR3 protein: CSARSGTGVWEKLFF. In DNA, the CDR3 is TGCAGTGCTAGATCCGGGACAGGGGTGTGGGAAAAACTGTTTTTT.

The chain recombines TRBV18 with TRBJ2-3; weak D call: TRBD1 (7 bases). CDR3 size: 19 residues. Deletions cut 0 bases from V and 4 bases from J, with 23 bases between. Germline lookup yields CDR1 KGHSH and CDR2 LQKENI. The CDR3 loop reads CASSPPTTGRKYGSDTQYF. CDR3 sequence (DNA): TGTGCCAGCTCACCACCGACGACAGGGAGGAAATACGGGTCAGATACGCAGTATTTT.

The genes are TRBV7-2 and TRBJ2-1; D is unclear. Germline CDR1 is SGHTA and CDR2 is FQGNSA. Trimming shortened V by 1 base and J by 5 bases, and 12 bases separated the two germline ends. The CDR3 contains 15 residues. CDR3 coding DNA: TGTGCCAGCAGCTTAGTTAGGCGCAGGAACAATGAGCAGTTCTTC. As protein: CASSLVRRRNNEQFF.

This clonotype was found a few times. This sequence joins TRBV7-9 and TRBJ1-4; the D is unclear. The CDR3 extends over 14 amino acids. Germline V gene data show CDR1 as SEHNR and CDR2 as FQNEAQ (reference sequence). V was shortened by 3 bases and J by 7 bases, with 12 bases between the two germline ends. The CDR3 coding sequence is TGTGCCAGCAGCTTCGATGGAGGTGGTGAAAAACTGTTTTTT. It yields the protein CASSFDGGGEKLFF. The full variable domain, completed using reference TRBV7-9 and TRBJ1-4, is DTGVSQNPRHKITKRGQNVTFRCDPISEHNRLYWYRQTLGQGPEFLTYFQNEAQLEKSRLLSDRFSAERPKGSFSTLEIQRTEQGDSAMYLCASSFDGGGEKLFFGSGTQLSVL.

This clonotype was seen only a few times. This CDR3 is CASSQSAPSSYNEQFF. The DNA for the CDR3 is TGCGCCAGCAGCCAGTCCGCTCCGAGCTCCTACAATGAGCAGTTCTTC. This chain connects TRBV5-1 to TRBJ2-1; D unclear. Germline V gene lookup returns CDR1 SGHRS and CDR2 YFSETQ. V was shortened by 4 bases and J by 0 bases, with 14 bases between the two germline ends. The CDR3 totals 16 residues.

This clonotype has more than one count but fewer than ten. CDR3 sequence reads: CASSPQSSSEQFF. CDR3 coding DNA: TGTGCCAGCAGCCCTCAGTCATCCAGTGAGCAGTTCTTC. The chain joins TRBV6-1 to TRBJ2-1; D is ambiguous. Trimming stripped 6 bases from V and 9 bases from J, with 15 bases between. The CDR3 runs to 13 residues. The V gene's germline CDR1 is MNHNS and CDR2 SASEGT.

There are many counts of this clonotype. The CDR3: CASSHNKKRGDQPNHNEQFF. DNA for the CDR3: TGTGCCAGCAGCCATAATAAGAAGCGGGGGGACCAACCAAACCACAATGAGCAGTTCTTC. The gene calls are TRBV7-2 and TRBJ2-1; TRBD2 aligns across 9 bases. Germline lookup yields CDR1 SGHTA and CDR2 FQGNSA. The CDR3 has 20 residues. Germline trimming cut 5 bases from V and 5 bases from J; bases unmatched to any gene: 22.

This clonotype has ten or more counts. The rearrangement uses TRBV7-8 and TRBJ2-1; 8 positions match TRBD1. The V segment lost 4 bases and the J segment 6 bases; nucleotides outside the gene matches: 8. In germline, CDR1 is SGHVS, CDR2 FQNEAQ. This CDR3 has 15 residues. The CDR3 DNA sequence: TGTGCCAGCAGCTCTGGACAGGGTAGCGTCAATGAGCAGTTCTTC. Translated: CASSSGQGSVNEQFF.

CDR3 bases: TGTGCCAGCAGCTTAGACGCCAAGGCGACTGACACAGATACGCAGTATTTT. It encodes CASSLDAKATDTDTQYF. The gene calls are TRBV7-6 and TRBJ2-3; D is undetermined. CDR3 length: 17 residues. Trimming removed 1 base at V and 2 bases at J, with 16 bases between. CDR1 and CDR2 (germline): SGHVS, FNYEAQ.